This is a list of T cell receptor beta chains from one sample in a study of shared clonotypes between healthy human individuals. This table comes from immunoSEQ multiplex PCR, and its TCRdb copy is limited to in-frame clones, with some not included. The sample consists of fewer than 1.8 million clones, about 98.5% of them appearing once. Sequenced input: naive CD4+ T cells sorted from blood. All receptors come from a man aged 30 to 39 in good health. Both conserved end residues are part of each CDR3. The D gene is left open where the match is weak. Where a row states a size, it is once, few, many or the class of an expanded clone; other rows omit it.

>TRBV20-1|.|.|TRBJ2-1
CSARDHRGWFF
TGCAGTGCTAGGGACCACAGAGGGTGGTTCTTC
>TRBV29-1|.|.|TRBJ2-7
CSVGSGSVAYEQYF
TGCAGCGTTGGGTCAGGGAGTGTAGCCTACGAGCAGTACTTC
>TRBV10-1|once|TRBD2|TRBJ2-5
CASSRGLAGVSETQYF
TGCGCCAGCAGTCGGGGACTAGCGGGAGTATCGGAGACCCAGTACTTC
>TRBV29-1|.|.|TRBJ1-1
CSTLRGNTEAFF
TGCAGCACCTTACGGGGGAACACTGAAGCTTTCTTT
>TRBV19|once|.|TRBJ1-1
CASRGQALNTEAFF
TGTGCCAGTAGGGGACAAGCTTTGAACACTGAAGCTTTCTTT
>TRBV5-5|.|.|TRBJ1-1
CASSRTENTEAFF
TGTGCCAGCAGCCGGACAGAGAACACTGAAGCTTTCTTT
>TRBV6-4|.|.|TRBJ2-3
CASSDQATDTQYF
TGTGCCAGTAGTGACCAGGCTACAGATACGCAGTATTTT
>TRBV19|.|.|TRBJ2-3
CASRRGDSPTDTQYF
TGTGCCAGTAGGAGGGGGGATTCTCCCACAGATACGCAGTATTTT
>TRBV5-4|.|.|TRBJ1-4
CASSLWAATNEKLFF
TGTGCCAGCAGCTTGTGGGCGGCAACTAATGAAAAACTGTTTTTT
>TRBV7-2|.|.|TRBJ2-3
CASSPVRGTASTDTQYF
TGTGCCAGCAGCCCCGTGAGGGGTACCGCTAGCACAGATACGCAGTATTTT
>TRBV5-1|.|TRBD2|TRBJ2-3
CASRPSGFSTDTQYF
TGCGCCAGCAGACCTAGCGGGTTCAGCACAGATACGCAGTATTTT
>TRBV28|.|.|TRBJ2-5
CASSSPAETQYF
TGTGCCAGCAGTTCCCCCGCCGAGACCCAGTACTTC
>TRBV15|.|.|TRBJ2-1
CATSRDHNEQFF
TGTGCCACCAGCAGAGACCACAATGAGCAGTTCTTC
>TRBV6-5|.|TRBD2|TRBJ2-1
CASSPGGEGSQFF
TGTGCCAGCAGTCCCGGGGGGGAGGGGTCGCAGTTCTTC